This TCR beta chain was sequenced in a study of T cells in Graves' hyperthyroidism and ophthalmopathy. Using RNA transcripts as the source, TCR beta CDR3 regions were amplified. Researchers ran a first-round RT-PCR on the TCR CDR3 using the HTBI primer set. MiXCR was run by TCRdb on the multiplex PCR reads, yielding one entry per CDR3 protein. Of hundreds of thousands of distinct CDR3 sequences listed, approximately 15% are singletons. The CDR3 contains 17 residues. Germline assignment: CDR1 SGHRS and CDR2 YFSETQ. V dropped 0 bases and J dropped 2 bases, with 17 bases sitting between them. This clonotype was counted many times. Thyroid ultrasound, orbital computed tomography, clinical symptoms, and serum thyroxine and TRAb underpinned diagnoses. Cells are PBMCs isolated from more than 8.5 ml of fresh blood.

V usage is TRBV5-1 and J usage is TRBJ1-1; D is possibly TRBD1 (5 bases). Material: blood. The TCR was taken from a woman aged 40-49 years with Graves' ophthalmopathy. The CDR3 nucleotides read TGCGCCAGCAGCTTGGGTCATCGGGGGGGAGGTAACACTGAAGCTTTCTTT. Its translation is CASSLGHRGGGNTEAFF. Together with reference TRBV5-1 and TRBJ1-1, the CDR3 gives the full variable domain: KAGVTQTPRYLIKTRGQQVTLSCSPISGHRSVSWYQQTPGQGLQFLFEYFSETQRNKGNFPGRFSGRQFSNSRSEMNVSTLELGDSALYLCASSLGHRGGGNTEAFFGQGTRLTVV.